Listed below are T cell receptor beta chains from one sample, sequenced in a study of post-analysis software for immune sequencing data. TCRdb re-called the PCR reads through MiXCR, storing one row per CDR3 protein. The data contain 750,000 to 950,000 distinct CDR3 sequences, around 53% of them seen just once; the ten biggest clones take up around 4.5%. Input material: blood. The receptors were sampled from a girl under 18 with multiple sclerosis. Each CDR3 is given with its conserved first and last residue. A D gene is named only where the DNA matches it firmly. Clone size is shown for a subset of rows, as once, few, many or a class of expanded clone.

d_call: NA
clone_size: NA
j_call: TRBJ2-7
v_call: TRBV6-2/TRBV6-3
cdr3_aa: CASSGLRYGQYF
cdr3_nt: TGTGCCAGCAGTGGACTCCGGTACGGGCAGTACTTC

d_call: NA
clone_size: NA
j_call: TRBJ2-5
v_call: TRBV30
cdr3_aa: CAWASGRGGTQYF
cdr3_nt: TGTGCCTGGGCCTCAGGGCGAGGGGGGACCCAGTACTTC

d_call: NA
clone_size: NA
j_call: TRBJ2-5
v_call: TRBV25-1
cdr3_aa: CASSDQTTETQYF
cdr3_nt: TGTGCCAGCAGTGACCAGACAACAGAGACCCAGTACTTC

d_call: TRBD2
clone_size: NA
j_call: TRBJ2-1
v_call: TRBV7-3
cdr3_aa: CASSRGGASGPFSYNEQFF
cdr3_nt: TGTGCCAGCAGCCGGGGTGGGGCTAGCGGGCCCTTCTCCTACAATGAGCAGTTCTTC

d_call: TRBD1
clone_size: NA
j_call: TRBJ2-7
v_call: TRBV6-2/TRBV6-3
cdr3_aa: CASSTGASVEQYF
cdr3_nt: TGTGCCAGCAGTACAGGGGCGTCGGTCGAGCAGTACTTC

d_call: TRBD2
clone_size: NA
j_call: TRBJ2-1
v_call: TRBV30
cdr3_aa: CAWSFRLAGGPRSEQFF
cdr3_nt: TGTGCCTGGAGTTTCCGACTAGCGGGAGGGCCTAGGAGTGAGCAGTTCTTC

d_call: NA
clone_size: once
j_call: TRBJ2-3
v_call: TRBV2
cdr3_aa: CASSFGLDFTDTQYF
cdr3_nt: TGTGCCAGCAGTTTTGGACTCGACTTCACAGATACGCAGTATTTT

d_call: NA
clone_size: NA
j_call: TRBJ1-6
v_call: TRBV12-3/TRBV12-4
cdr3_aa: CASSFKGDLHF
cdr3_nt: TGTGCCAGCAGTTTCAAGGGGGATCTCCACTTT

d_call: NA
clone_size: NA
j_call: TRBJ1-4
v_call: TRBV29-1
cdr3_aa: CSVAEGATNEKLFF
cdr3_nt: TGCAGCGTTGCGGAAGGGGCAACTAATGAAAAACTGTTTTTT

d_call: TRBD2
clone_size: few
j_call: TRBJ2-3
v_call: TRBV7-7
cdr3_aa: CASSRGGRGTDTQYF
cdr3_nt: TGTGCTAGCAGCCGAGGAGGGAGGGGCACAGATACGCAGTATTTT

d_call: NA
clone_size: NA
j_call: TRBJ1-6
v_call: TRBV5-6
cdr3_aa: CASSPSSSYNSPLHF
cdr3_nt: TGTGCCAGCAGTCCGAGTAGCTCCTATAATTCACCCCTCCACTTT

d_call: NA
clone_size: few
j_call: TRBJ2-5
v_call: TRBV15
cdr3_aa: CATSTPGSGQETQYF
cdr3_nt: TGTGCCACCAGCACCCCTGGGTCGGGCCAAGAGACCCAGTACTTC

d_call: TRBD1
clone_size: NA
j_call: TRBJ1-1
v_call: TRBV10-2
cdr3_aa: CASTRGANTEAFF
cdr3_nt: TGCGCCAGCACCAGGGGGGCTAACACTGAAGCTTTCTTT

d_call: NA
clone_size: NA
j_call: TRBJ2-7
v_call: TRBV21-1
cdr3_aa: CASSKAGGNEQYF
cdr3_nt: TGTGCCAGCAGCAAAGCTGGGGGGAACGAGCAGTACTTC

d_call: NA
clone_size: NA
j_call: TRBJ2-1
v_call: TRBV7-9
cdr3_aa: CASSLRGAEGSEQFF
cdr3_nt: TGTGCCAGCAGCCTTCGGGGGGCCGAGGGCAGTGAGCAGTTCTTC

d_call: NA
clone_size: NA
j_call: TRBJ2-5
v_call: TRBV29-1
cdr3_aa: CSVAPGFETQYF
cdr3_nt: TGCAGCGTCGCTCCAGGGTTTGAGACCCAGTACTTC

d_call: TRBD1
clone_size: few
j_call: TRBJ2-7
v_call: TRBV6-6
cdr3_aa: CASSRQGLPYEQYF
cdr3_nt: TGTGCCAGCAGCCGACAGGGGTTACCGTACGAGCAGTACTTC

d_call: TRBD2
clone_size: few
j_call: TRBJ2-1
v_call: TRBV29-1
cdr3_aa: CSVDTSGVYNEQFF
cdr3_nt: TGCAGCGTAGATACTAGCGGGGTGTACAATGAGCAGTTCTTC

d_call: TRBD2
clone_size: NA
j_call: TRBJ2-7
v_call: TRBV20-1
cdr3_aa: CSARAGEGLNEQYF
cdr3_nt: TGCAGTGCTAGGGCGGGGGAGGGCCTTAACGAGCAGTACTTC

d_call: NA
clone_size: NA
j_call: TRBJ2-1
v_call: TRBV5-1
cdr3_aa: CASSLERDLTNEQFF
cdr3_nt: TGCGCCAGCAGCTTGGAAAGGGACTTAACCAATGAGCAGTTCTTC

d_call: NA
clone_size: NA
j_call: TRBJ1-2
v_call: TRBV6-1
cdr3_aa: CASGPYVNYGYTF
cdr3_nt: TGTGCCAGCGGGCCTTACGTTAACTATGGCTACACCTTC

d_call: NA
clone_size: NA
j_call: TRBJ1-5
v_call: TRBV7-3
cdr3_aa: CASSPRGIGAGGPQHF
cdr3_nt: TGTGCCAGCAGCCCCCGGGGGATAGGGGCCGGCGGTCCCCAGCATTTT

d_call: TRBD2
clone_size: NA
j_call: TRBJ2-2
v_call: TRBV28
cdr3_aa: CASSLGRDHTGELFF
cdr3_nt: TGTGCCAGCAGTTTAGGGAGGGATCACACCGGGGAGCTGTTTTTT

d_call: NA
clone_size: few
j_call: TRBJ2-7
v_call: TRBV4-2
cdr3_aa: CASSQGMSASYEQYF
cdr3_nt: TGTGCCAGCAGCCAAGGTATGAGCGCCTCCTACGAGCAGTACTTC

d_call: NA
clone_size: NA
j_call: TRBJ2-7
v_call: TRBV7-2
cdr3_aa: CASSLVSSPNSYEQYF
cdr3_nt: TGTGCCAGCAGCTTAGTCTCTAGCCCTAATTCCTACGAGCAGTACTTC

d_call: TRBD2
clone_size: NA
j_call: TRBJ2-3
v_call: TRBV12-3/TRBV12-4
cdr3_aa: CASTPGVGTSGGTSTDTQYF
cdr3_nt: TGTGCCAGCACCCCGGGGGTTGGGACTAGCGGGGGGACCAGCACAGATACGCAGTATTTT

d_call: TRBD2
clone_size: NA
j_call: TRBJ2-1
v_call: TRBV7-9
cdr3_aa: CATPLGLGYNEQFF
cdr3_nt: TGTGCCACCCCCTTGGGACTAGGGTACAATGAGCAGTTCTTC

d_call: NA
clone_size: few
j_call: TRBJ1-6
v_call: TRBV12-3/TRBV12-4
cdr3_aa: CASSLDSSYNSPLHF
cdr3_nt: TGTGCCAGCAGTTTAGACAGCTCCTATAATTCACCCCTCCACTTT

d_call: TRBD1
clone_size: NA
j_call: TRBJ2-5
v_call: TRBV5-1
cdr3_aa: CASSLIGTGGQETQYF
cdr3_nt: TGCGCCAGCAGCTTGATCGGGACAGGTGGCCAAGAGACCCAGTACTTC

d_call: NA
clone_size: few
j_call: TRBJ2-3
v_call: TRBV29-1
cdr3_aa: CSVEPREGRTDTQYF
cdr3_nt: TGCAGCGTTGAACCCAGGGAAGGGCGGACAGATACGCAGTATTTT

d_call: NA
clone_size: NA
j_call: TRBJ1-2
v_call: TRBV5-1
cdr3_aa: CASSLAFEVNYGYTF
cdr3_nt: TGCGCCAGCAGCTTGGCCTTTGAGGTGAACTATGGCTACACCTTC

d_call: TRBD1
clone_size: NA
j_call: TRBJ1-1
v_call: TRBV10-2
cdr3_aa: CASSGGQGGAFF
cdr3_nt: TGCGCCAGCAGTGGCGGACAGGGCGGAGCTTTCTTT

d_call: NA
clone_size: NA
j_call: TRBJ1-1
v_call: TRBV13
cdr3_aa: CASSLVGDEAFF
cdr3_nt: TGTGCCAGCAGCTTAGTCGGCGATGAAGCTTTCTTT

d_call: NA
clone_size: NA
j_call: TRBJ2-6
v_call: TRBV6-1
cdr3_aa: CASSEIQTEANVLTF
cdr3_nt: TGTGCCAGCAGTGAAATACAGACTGAGGCCAACGTCCTGACTTTC

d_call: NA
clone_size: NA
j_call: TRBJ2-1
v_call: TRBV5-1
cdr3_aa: CASSRAPAYNEQFF
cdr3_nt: TGCGCCAGCAGCCGGGCCCCGGCCTACAATGAGCAGTTCTTC

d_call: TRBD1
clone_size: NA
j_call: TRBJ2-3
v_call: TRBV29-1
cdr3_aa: CSVAFGTGSTDTQYF
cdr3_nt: TGCAGCGTCGCCTTTGGGACAGGTAGCACAGATACGCAGTATTTT

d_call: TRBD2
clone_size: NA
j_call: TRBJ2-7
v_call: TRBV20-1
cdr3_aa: CSAAQGGFSYEQYF
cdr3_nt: TGCAGTGCCGCGCAGGGAGGGTTCTCCTACGAGCAGTACTTC

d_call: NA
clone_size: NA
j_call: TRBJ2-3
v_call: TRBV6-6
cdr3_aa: CASSYQVNRVITDTQYF
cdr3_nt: TGTGCCAGCAGTTACCAGGTTAACAGGGTCATCACAGATACGCAGTATTTT

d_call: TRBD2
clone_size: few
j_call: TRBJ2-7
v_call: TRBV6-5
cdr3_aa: CASSTGTSGLEQYF
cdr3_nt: TGTGCCAGCAGTACCGGGACTAGCGGTCTCGAGCAGTACTTC

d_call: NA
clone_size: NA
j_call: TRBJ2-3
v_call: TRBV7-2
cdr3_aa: CASSLALERVVGTQYF
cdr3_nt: TGTGCCAGCAGCTTAGCATTGGAGAGGGTCGTGGGTACGCAGTATTTT

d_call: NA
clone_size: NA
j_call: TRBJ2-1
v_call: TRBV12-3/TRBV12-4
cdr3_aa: CASSSRASALLGEQFF
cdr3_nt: TGTGCCAGCAGTTCACGAGCGTCCGCCCTCTTGGGTGAGCAGTTCTTC